This T cell receptor (beta chain) was recorded in a study of T cell responses to AZD1222 COVID-19 vaccine. Findings of the study overall: Donor demographics were predominantly white British with a female majority; clonal diversity may be underestimated.

This clone was seen just once. The antigen is undetermined. TCRdb's copy holds only in-frame clones and misses some; the assay was immunoSEQ multiplex PCR. Here the sample spans about 60,000 clones, about 79% being singletons. V shed 1 base and J 5 bases; nucleotides not matched to a gene: 8. This CDR3 has 17 residues. Germline V lookup: CDR1 MNHNS, CDR2 SASEGT. The receptor was derived from an adult in good health. This chain links TRBV6-1 with TRBJ2-2; 9 bases match TRBD1. The sequences come from peripheral blood, collected on day 0 of AZD1222 vaccination. CDR3 sequence: CASSEEWDRVGTGELFF. DNA for the CDR3: TGTGCCAGCAGTGAAGAGTGGGACAGGGTAGGAACCGGGGAGCTGTTTTTT.